The subject of this entry is one TCR beta chain. Here immunoSEQ multiplex PCR was the method, and the copy in TCRdb shows in-frame clones only, minus some. The sample comprises 140,000 to 150,000 clones, roughly nine tenths of which are singletons, and 1.4% rests with the top ten. The data were obtained in a study of T cell responses to AZD1222 COVID-19 vaccine. V gave up 4 bases and J gave up 7 bases; unmatched junction bases: 17. Per the germline V gene, CDR1 is SGHRS and CDR2 is YFSETQ. CDR3 length: 17 amino acids. Here the sequenced sample was peripheral blood, taken on day 0 of AZD1222 vaccination. V gene TRBV5-1 combines with J gene TRBJ2-7; 10 nucleotides line up with TRBD2. The clonotype originates from an adult in good health. CDR3 in amino acids: CASSLDASGGHRGEQYF. CDR3 DNA: TGCGCCAGCAGCCTCGATGCTAGCGGGGGCCACCGGGGGGAGCAGTACTTC.